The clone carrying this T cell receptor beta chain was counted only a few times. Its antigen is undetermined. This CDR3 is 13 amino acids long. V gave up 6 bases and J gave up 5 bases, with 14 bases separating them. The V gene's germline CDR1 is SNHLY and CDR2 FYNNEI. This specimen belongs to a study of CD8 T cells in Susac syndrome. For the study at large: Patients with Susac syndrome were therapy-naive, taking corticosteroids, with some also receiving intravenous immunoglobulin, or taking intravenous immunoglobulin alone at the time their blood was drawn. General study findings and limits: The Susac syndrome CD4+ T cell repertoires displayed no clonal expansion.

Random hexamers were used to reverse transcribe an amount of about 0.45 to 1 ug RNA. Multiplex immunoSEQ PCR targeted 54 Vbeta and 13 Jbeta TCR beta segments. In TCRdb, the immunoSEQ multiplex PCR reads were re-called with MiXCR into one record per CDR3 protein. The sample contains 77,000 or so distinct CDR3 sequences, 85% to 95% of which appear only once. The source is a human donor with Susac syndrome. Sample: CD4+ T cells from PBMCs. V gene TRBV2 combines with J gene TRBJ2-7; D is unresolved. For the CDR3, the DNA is TGTGCCAGCAGCGGCTCCCGGAACGACGAGCAGTACTTC. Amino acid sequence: CASSGSRNDEQYF.